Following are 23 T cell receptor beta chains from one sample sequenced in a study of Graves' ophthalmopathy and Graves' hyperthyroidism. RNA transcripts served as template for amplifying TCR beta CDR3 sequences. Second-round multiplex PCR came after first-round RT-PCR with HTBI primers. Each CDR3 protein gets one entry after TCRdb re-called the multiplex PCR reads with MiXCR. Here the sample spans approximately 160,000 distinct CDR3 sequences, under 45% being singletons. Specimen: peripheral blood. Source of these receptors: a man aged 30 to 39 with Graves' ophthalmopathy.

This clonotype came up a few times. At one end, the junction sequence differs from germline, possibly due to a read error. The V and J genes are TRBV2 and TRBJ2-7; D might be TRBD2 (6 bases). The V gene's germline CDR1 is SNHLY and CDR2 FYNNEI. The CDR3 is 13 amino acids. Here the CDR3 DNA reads TGTGCCAGCAGTGAAGCGGAGGGGAGGAGGTCCCACTTC. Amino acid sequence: CASSEAEGRRSHF.

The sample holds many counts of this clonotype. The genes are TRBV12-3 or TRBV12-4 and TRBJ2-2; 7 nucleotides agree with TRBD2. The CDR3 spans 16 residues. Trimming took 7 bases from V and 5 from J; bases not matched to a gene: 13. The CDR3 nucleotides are TGTGCCAGCATTGACGCCGGCGGGAGAGGTACCGGGGAGCTGTTTTTT. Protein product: CASIDAGGRGTGELFF.

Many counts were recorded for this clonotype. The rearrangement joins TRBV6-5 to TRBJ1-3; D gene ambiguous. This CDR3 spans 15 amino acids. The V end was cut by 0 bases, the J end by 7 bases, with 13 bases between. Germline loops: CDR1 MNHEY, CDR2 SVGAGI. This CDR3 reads CASSYSRWAANTIYF. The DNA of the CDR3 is TGTGCCAGCAGTTACTCTCGATGGGCCGCGAACACCATATATTTT.

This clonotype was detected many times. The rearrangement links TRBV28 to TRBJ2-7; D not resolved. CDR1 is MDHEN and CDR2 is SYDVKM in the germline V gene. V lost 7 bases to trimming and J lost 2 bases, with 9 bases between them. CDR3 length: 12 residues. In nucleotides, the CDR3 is TGTGCCAGCACCAGCCGGGCCTACGAGCAGTACTTC. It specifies CASTSRAYEQYF.

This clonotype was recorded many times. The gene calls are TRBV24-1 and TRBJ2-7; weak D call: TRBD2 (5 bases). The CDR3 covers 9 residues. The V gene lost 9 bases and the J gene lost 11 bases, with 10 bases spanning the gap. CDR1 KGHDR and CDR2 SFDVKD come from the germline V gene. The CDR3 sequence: CATEGLEYF. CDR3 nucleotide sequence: TGTGCCACCGAGGGCCTGGAGTACTTC.

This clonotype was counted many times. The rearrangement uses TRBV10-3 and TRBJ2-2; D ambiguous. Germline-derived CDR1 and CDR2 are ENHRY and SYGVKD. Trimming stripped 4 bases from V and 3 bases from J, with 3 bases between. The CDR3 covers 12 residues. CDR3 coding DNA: TGTGCCATCAGTGGGGACACCGGGGAGCTGTTTTTT. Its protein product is CAISGDTGELFF.

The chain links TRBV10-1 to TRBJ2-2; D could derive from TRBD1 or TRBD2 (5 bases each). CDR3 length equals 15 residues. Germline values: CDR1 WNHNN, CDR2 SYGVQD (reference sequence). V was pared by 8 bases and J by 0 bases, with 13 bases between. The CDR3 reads CASGAVASNTGELFF. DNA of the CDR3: TGCGCCAGCGGGGCGGTAGCGTCGAACACCGGGGAGCTGTTTTTT.

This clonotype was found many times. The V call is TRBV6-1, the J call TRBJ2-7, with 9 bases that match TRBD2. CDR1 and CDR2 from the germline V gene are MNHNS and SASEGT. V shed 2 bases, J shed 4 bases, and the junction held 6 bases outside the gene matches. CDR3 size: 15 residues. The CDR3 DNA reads TGTGCCAGCAGTGAACCGGGGACTAGCACTTACGAGCAGTACTTC. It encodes CASSEPGTSTYEQYF.

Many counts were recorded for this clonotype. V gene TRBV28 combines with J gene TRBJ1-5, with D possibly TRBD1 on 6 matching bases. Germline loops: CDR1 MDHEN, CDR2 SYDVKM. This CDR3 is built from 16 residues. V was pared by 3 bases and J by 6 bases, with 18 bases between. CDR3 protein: CASSFGQGRAGQPQHF. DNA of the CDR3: TGTGCCAGCAGTTTCGGGCAGGGGAGGGCAGGTCAGCCCCAGCATTTT.

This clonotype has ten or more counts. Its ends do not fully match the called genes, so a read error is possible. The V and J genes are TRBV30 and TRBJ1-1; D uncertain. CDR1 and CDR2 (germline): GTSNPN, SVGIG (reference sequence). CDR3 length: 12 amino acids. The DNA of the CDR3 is TGTGCCTGGAGTCAAGGGCCCACGCGAGCTCTCTTT. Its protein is CAWSQGPTRALF.

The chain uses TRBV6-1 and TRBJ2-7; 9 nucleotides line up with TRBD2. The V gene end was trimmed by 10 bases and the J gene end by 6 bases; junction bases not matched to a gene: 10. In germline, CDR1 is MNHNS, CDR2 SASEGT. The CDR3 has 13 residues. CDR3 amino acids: CAIWGLASLEQYF. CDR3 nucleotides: TGTGCCATCTGGGGACTAGCTAGTCTCGAGCAGTACTTC.

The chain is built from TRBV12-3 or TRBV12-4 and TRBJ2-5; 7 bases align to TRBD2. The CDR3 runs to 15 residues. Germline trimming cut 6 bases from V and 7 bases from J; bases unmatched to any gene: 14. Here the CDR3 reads CASSTRASGVLTQYF. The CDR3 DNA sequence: TGTGCCAGCAGCACCCGGGCTAGCGGTGTTCTGACCCAGTACTTC.

The CDR3 reads CASSLGGLAGAGEQYF. DNA of the CDR3: TGCGCCAGCAGCTTGGGAGGACTAGCGGGAGCGGGGGAGCAGTACTTC. The rearrangement uses TRBV5-1 and TRBJ2-7; 13 bases line up with TRBD2. In germline, CDR1 is SGHRS, CDR2 YFSETQ. The ends lost 0 bases at V and 7 bases at J; junction bases unmatched: 7. CDR3 length: 16 residues.

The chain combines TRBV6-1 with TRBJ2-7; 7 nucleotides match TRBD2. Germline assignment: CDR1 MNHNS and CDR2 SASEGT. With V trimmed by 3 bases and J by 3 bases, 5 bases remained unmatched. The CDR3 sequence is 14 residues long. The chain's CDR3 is CASSDWGGDYEQYF. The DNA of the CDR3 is TGTGCCAGCAGTGATTGGGGGGGAGACTACGAGCAGTACTTC.

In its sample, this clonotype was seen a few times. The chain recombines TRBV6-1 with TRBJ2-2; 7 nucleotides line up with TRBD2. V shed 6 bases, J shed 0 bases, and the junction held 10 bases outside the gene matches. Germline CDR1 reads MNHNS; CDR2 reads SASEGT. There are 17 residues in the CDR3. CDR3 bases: TGTGCCAGCAGCCAACTAGCGCTTACACCGAACACCGGGGAGCTGTTTTTT. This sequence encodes CASSQLALTPNTGELFF.

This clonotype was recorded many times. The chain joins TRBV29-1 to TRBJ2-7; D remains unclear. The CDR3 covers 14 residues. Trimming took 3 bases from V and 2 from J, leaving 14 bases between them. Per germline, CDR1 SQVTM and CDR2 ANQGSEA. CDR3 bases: TGCAGCGTTGACCGGACGGGCGAGACCTACGAGCAGTACTTC. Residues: CSVDRTGETYEQYF.

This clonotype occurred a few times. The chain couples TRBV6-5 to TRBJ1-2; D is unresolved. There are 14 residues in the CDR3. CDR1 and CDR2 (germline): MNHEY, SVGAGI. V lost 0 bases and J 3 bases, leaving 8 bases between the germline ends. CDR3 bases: TGTGCCAGCAGTTACTCGATCAATGACTATGGCTACACCTTC. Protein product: CASSYSINDYGYTF.

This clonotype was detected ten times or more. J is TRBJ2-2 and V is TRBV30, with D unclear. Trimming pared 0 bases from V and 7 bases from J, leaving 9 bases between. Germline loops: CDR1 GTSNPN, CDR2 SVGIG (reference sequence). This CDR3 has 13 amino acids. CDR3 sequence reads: CAWSVSRVGELFF. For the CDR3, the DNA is TGTGCCTGGAGTGTATCAAGAGTCGGGGAGCTGTTTTTT.

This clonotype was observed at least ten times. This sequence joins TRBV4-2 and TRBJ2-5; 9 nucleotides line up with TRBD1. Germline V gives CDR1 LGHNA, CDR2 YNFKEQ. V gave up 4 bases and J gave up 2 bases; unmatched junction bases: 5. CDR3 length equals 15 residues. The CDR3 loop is CASSPRDRAQETQYF. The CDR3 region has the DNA TGTGCCAGCAGCCCCCGGGACAGGGCTCAAGAGACCCAGTACTTC.

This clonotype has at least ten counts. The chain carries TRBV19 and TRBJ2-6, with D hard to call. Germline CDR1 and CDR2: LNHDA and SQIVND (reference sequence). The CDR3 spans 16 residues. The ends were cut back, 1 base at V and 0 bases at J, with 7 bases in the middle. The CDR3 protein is CASSIGQTSGANVLTF. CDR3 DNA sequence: TGTGCCAGTAGTATAGGGCAGACCTCTGGGGCCAACGTCCTGACTTTC.

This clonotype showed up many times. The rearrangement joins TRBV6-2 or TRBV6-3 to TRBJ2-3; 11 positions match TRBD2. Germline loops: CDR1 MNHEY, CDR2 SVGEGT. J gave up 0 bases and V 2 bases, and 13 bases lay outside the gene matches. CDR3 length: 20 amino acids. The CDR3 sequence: CASSYGGGTRLAGSTDTQYF. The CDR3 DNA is TGTGCCAGCAGTTACGGAGGGGGCACCAGACTAGCGGGGAGCACAGATACGCAGTATTTT.

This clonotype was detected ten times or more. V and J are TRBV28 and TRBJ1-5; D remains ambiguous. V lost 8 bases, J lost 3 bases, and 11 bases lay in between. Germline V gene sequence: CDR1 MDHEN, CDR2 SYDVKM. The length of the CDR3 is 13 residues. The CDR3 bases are TGTGCCAGCGGTACAGCACTCAATCAGCCCCAGCATTTT. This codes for CASGTALNQPQHF.

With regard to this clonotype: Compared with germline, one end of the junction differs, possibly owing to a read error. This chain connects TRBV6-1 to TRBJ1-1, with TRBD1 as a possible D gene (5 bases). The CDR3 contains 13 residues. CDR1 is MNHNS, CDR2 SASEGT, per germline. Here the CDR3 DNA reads TGTGCCATCAGTGAGCGGGACGGACACGAAGCTTTCTTT. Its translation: CAISERDGHEAFF.